The 11 T cell receptor beta chains in this list originate from one sample, sequenced in a study of T cells in women clearing cervical HPV infection. Sequencing was performed with immunoSEQ multiplex PCR; in TCRdb, only in-frame clones are kept and a portion is missing. The sample features fewer than 35,000 clones, with around 3.1% in its top ten. The sequenced sample consisted of blood buffy coat. Receptors originate from a woman between 18 and 75 years old with a cervical HPV16 infection that either progressed to CIN3+ or cleared (not recorded which).

The CDR3 protein is CASRSSGVRTDTYTF. The sequenced CDR3 bases are TGTGCCAGCAGGTCCAGCGGGGTGCGCACAGATACC. This chain connects TRBV7-2 to TRBJ1-2; D is undetermined. The CDR3 end lies 3 residues beyond the end of the read and is filled in from the germline J gene. Looked up from germline, CDR1 is SGHTA and CDR2 is FQGNSA. The CDR3 consists of 15 residues.

Notes on this clone: The read terminates 3 residues ahead of where the CDR3 ends, so the germline J gene completes it. This chain links TRBV7-2 with TRBJ2-7; 11 bases line up with TRBD2. With V trimmed by 11 bases and J by 4 bases, 7 bases remained unmatched. Germline V CDR1 and CDR2: SGHTA, FQGNSA. This CDR3 region has 13 residues. The CDR3 DNA, read in part, is TGTGCCGTTAGCGGGGGGGCCGGTTACGAG. This gives the protein CAVSGGAGYE. The whole CDR3 sequence reads CAVSGGAGYEQYF.

For this clone: The read falls 3 residues short of the CDR3 end, and the missing part is taken from the germline J gene. The J gene is TRBJ1-2, the V gene TRBV11-2, with TRBD1 identical over 7 bases. The germline CDR1 and CDR2 sequences are SGHAT and FQNNGV. The CDR3 contains 13 residues. This chain's CDR3 is CASSAQTGPGYTF. The CDR3 bases that were read are TGTGCCAGCAGCGCCCAGACAGGGCCCGGC.

CDR3 DNA, as far as it was read: TGTGCCAGTAACCTCGGAGGGCAGAACACCGGGGAG. Translating gives CASNLGGQNTGE. The complete CDR3 reads CASNLGGQNTGELFF. This chain links TRBV19 with TRBJ2-2; D is perhaps TRBD2 (6 bases). The missing CDR3 end, 3 residues past where the read stops, is filled in from the germline J gene. Germline V gene sequence: CDR1 LNHDA, CDR2 SQIVND (reference sequence). Trimming stripped 7 bases from V and 1 base from J, with 13 bases between. The CDR3 length is 15 residues. Drawing the rest from reference TRBV19 and TRBJ2-2, the complete variable domain is DGGITQSPKYLFRKEGQNVTLSCEQNLNHDAMYWYRQDPGQGLRLIYYSQIVNDFQKGDIAEGYSVSREKKESFPLTVTSAQKNPTAFYLCASNLGGQNTGELFFGEGSRLTVL.

Frequency places this clone as medium-sized. Incomplete CDR3 DNA: TGCAGTGCGTGGGACAGGGGCGGGCCCGGGGAG. As protein: CSAWDRGGPGE. The CDR3, in full, reads CSAWDRGGPGELFF. This chain connects TRBV20-1 to TRBJ2-2; TRBD1 agrees at 10 bases. The read terminates 3 residues ahead of where the CDR3 ends, so the germline J gene completes it. The CDR3 consists of 14 residues. Germline CDR1 reads DFQATT; CDR2 reads SNEGSKA (reference sequence). Germline trimming cut 6 bases from V and 6 bases from J; bases unmatched to any gene: 7.

As concerns this clone: The read finishes 3 residues shy of the CDR3 end, and the germline J gene is used to complete it. The chain recombines TRBV2 with TRBJ2-3; 15 bases are a match to TRBD2. The V gene's germline CDR1 is SNHLY and CDR2 FYNNEI. CDR3 length: 13 amino acids. Partial CDR3 DNA: TGTGCCAGGAGGACTAGCGGGGGGGAGACG. It encodes CARRTSGGET. The CDR3 as a whole reads CARRTSGGETQYF.

The CDR3 DNA, read in part, is TGTGCCAGCTCACCATCGACGGGGCAGGGGACG. Amino acid sequence: CASSPSTGQGT. The full-length CDR3 reads as CASSPSTGQGTQYF. The rearrangement links TRBV18 to TRBJ2-3; possibly TRBD1 for D (6 bases). Sequencing ends 3 residues short of the CDR3 end; the germline J gene provides the rest. The CDR3 runs to 14 residues. Germline V CDR1 and CDR2: KGHSH, LQKENI.

Comments on this clone: Read data end 3 residues before the CDR3 end; the end is taken from the germline J gene. This chain links TRBV7-9 with TRBJ1-1; D not certain. Germline-derived CDR1 and CDR2 are SEHNR and FQNEAQ (reference sequence). This CDR3 is 14 amino acids long. The V end was cut by 3 bases, the J end by 4 bases, with 12 bases between. CDR3 residues: CASSFGPEGTEAFF. The CDR3 bases that were read are TGTGCCAGCAGCTTTGGGCCCGAGGGCACTGAA.

Concerning this clone: The CDR3 end lies 3 residues beyond the end of the read and is filled in from the germline J gene. The V gene is TRBV6-1, the J gene TRBJ2-2; no clear D. The CDR3 has 13 residues. V was trimmed by 3 bases and J by 6 bases, leaving 8 bases between them. Germline CDR1 MNHNS, CDR2 SASEGT. CDR3: CASSDPVPGELFF. The CDR3 DNA, read in part, is TGTGCCAGCAGTGACCCGGTGCCCGGGGAG.

Points on this clone: The read finishes 3 residues shy of the CDR3 end, and the germline J gene is used to complete it. This chain connects TRBV20-1 to TRBJ2-3, with D perhaps matching TRBD2 (6 bases). Trimming cost V 6 bases and J 4 bases, with 11 bases left between them. The CDR3 extends over 12 amino acids. Germline V lookup: CDR1 DFQATT, CDR2 SNEGSKA (reference sequence). The covered CDR3 bases are TGCAGTGCCGGGCCGGGGGCAGATACG. Its protein is CSAGPGADT. The CDR3 in full is CSAGPGADTQYF.

About this clone itself: The observed sequence ends 3 residues before the CDR3 terminus, with the missing tail filled in from the germline J gene. The chain employs TRBV20-1 and TRBJ2-3; 7 bases align to TRBD2. CDR1 is DFQATT, CDR2 SNEGSKA, per germline (reference sequence). This CDR3 is built from 14 residues. CDR3 sequence: CSAKRGEGNQPQYF. Incomplete CDR3 DNA: TGCAGTGCCAAGAGAGGGGAGGGCAATCAGCCG.